The sequence of this T cell receptor beta chain was determined in a study of Graves' ophthalmopathy and Graves' hyperthyroidism. Study overall: Peripheral blood samples were taken at initial diagnosis, before any treatment.

The CDR3 is 14 residues long. Germline V CDR1 and CDR2: SGHVS, FQNEAQ. The V end lost 7 bases, the J end lost 6 bases, and 18 bases lay between the germline ends. Regarding the study as a whole: Both an approximately 69% sensitivity and an approximately 79% specificity characterized the model's predictions of ophthalmopathy progression.

A word on this clonotype: The antigen remains undetermined.

Researchers took RNA transcripts and amplified TCR beta CDR3 regions from them. Amplification began with first-round RT-PCR using HTBI primers, then second-round multiplex PCR was performed. TCRdb itself ran the multiplex PCR reads through MiXCR, one entry per CDR3 protein. The sample consists of almost 750,000 distinct CDR3 sequences, 40% of them appearing once. The sample consisted of peripheral blood. The origin of this receptor is an adult man with Graves' ophthalmopathy. The chain is built from TRBV7-8 and TRBJ1-1, with D perhaps matching TRBD1 (6 bases). CDR3 region: CASTINWGGSEAFF. For the CDR3, the DNA is TGTGCCAGCACCATAAATTGGGGGGGCTCTGAAGCTTTCTTT.